These 9 T cell receptor beta chains share one sample of origin, sequenced in a study of CD8 T cells in ankylosing spondylitis. Via MiXCR, TCRdb re-called the 5' RACE reads, giving one row per CDR3 protein. This sample carries around 250,000 distinct CDR3 sequences, around a tenth of them seen once, and the ten largest clones take 5.5% to 8%. What was sequenced was blood, either unsorted or a sorted T cell fraction (not recorded which). The receptors here all came from a male donor with ankylosing spondylitis or in good health (not recorded which).

This clonotype was found a few times. V and J are TRBV6-1 and TRBJ2-7, with D possibly called TRBD1 or TRBD2 (5 bases each). The CDR3 length is 13 residues. The V and J ends lost 6 bases and 2 bases respectively, with 11 bases between them. Germline CDR1 and CDR2: MNHNS and SASEGT. The CDR3 region is CASSHRGPYEQYF. In nucleotides, the CDR3 is TGTGCCAGCAGCCATAGGGGACCCTACGAGCAGTACTTC.

With regard to this clonotype: A much larger clone sits a single nucleotide away, making a read error possible. This chain joins TRBV3-1 and TRBJ1-1; no clear D. Germline-derived CDR1 and CDR2 are LGHDT and YNNKEL (reference sequence). The V gene lost 4 bases and the J gene lost 11 bases, with 14 bases spanning the gap. CDR3 length: 12 amino acids. The CDR3 is CASSPRHETAFF. The CDR3 bases are TGTGCCAGCAGCCCCCGTCATGAGACGGCTTTCTTT. The variable domain in full, completed from reference TRBV3-1 and TRBJ1-1, reads DTAVSQTPKYLVTQMGNDKSIKCEQNLGHDTMYWYKQDSKKFLKIMFSYNNKELIINETVPNRFSPKSPDKAHLNLHINSLELGDSAVYFCASSPRHETAFFGQGTRLTVV.

This chain connects TRBV11-2 to TRBJ1-2; possibly TRBD1 for D (5 bases). Deletions cut 5 bases from V and 8 bases from J, with 15 bases between. Germline values: CDR1 SGHAT, CDR2 FQNNGV. The CDR3 contains 13 residues. CDR3 DNA sequence: TGTGCCAGCAGCCGAAACCGGGACTCGGGCTACACCTTC. Translation gives CASSRNRDSGYTF.

This chain connects TRBV7-9 to TRBJ2-7; 8 bases match TRBD2. Germline lookup yields CDR1 SEHNR and CDR2 FQNEAQ (reference sequence). V trimming: 9 bases; J trimming: 3 bases; junction bases outside the gene matches: 4. The length of the CDR3 is 12 residues. CDR3 bases: TGTGCCAGTTCTCGGGAGGGCTACGAGCAGTACTTC. It specifies CASSREGYEQYF.

This chain links TRBV7-3 with TRBJ2-3; D is unclear. V was shortened by 4 bases and J by 4 bases, with 9 bases between the two germline ends. The CDR3 runs 13 residues. Germline V lookup: CDR1 SGHTA, CDR2 FQGTGA. As DNA, the CDR3 is TGTGCCAGCAGCTCCCGAGAGTCAGATACGCAGTATTTT. It yields the protein CASSSRESDTQYF.

The V and J genes are TRBV19 and TRBJ2-3; no reliable D call. The CDR3 is 13 residues long. CDR1 is LNHDA and CDR2 is SQIVND in the germline V gene (reference sequence). Trimming shortened V by 3 bases and J by 3 bases, and 7 bases separated the two germline ends. CDR3 in amino acids: CASSIRPTDTQYF. In DNA, the CDR3 is TGTGCCAGTAGTATTAGACCGACAGATACGCAGTATTTT.

This clonotype was observed many times. The rearrangement joins TRBV27 to TRBJ2-2; D unclear. V was clipped by 4 bases and J by 6 bases, with 9 bases between them. CDR3 length: 13 residues. Germline V gene sequence: CDR1 MNHEY, CDR2 SMNVEV (reference sequence). CDR3 sequence (DNA): TGTGCCAGCAGTTCCATCCTTTCCGGGGAGCTGTTTTTT. Its translation: CASSSILSGELFF.

On this clonotype: A much larger clonotype is one base distant, so this may be a read error. The chain recombines TRBV5-1 with TRBJ1-3; no definite D call. This CDR3 comprises 15 residues. CDR1 and CDR2 (germline): SGHRS, YFSETQ. The CDR3 coding sequence is TGCGCCAGCAGCCTGAGCCCTACAGAGGGAAGCACCATATATTTT. It specifies CASSLSPTEGSTIYF.

The chain joins TRBV20-1 to TRBJ2-1, with 13 bases lining up with TRBD2. Germline V gene lookup returns CDR1 DFQATT and CDR2 SNEGSKA (reference sequence). The length of the CDR3 is 16 residues. The J segment lost 4 bases and the V segment lost 5 bases, leaving 8 bases of the junction unmatched. This CDR3 reads CSALGLAGVHYNEQFF. In DNA, the CDR3 is TGCAGTGCTCTCGGACTAGCGGGGGTACATTACAATGAGCAGTTCTTC.